Described below is a single T cell receptor beta chain sequence and its context. As yet, its antigen is unknown. The CDR3 has 13 amino acids. Per germline, CDR1 SGDLS and CDR2 YYNGEE. Between the trimmed V and J ends, which lost 4 bases and 5 bases, there was a span of 12 bases. This sample is part of a study of PD-1 blockade in classical Hodgkin lymphoma. On the study more broadly: Intravenous delivery of nivolumab at 3 mg/kg to patients occurred every 2 weeks.

Measured with immunoSEQ multiplex PCR; TCRdb has only the in-frame clones, and not every one. The sample carries 25,000 to 35,000 clones, 70% recorded once. Autologous stem cell transplantation was followed by relapse in every patient, and brentuximab vedotin exposure varied. Whole-study findings and limits: Newly diagnosed patients were reported to start with lower TCR diversity than healthy donors. The drivers behind the repertoire differences, possibly disease activity or prior therapy, remain undefined. Exclusion removed patients who began nivolumab under 1 year after ASCT.

The sample consisted of peripheral blood mononuclear cells (PBMCs), taken before the second cycle of nivolumab. This rearrangement joins TRBV9 to TRBJ2-5, with D uncertain. The clonotype comes from a human donor with classical Hodgkin lymphoma. The CDR3 spells CASSLDPRETQYF. CDR3 coding DNA: TGTGCCAGCAGCCTAGACCCGCGGGAGACCCAGTACTTC.